This record looks at one TCR beta chain sequence and its context. Its antigen is not identified. The CDR3 consists of 13 residues. V was cut by 6 bases and J by 1 base, with 7 bases left in between. Looked up from germline, CDR1 is LNHDA and CDR2 is SQIVND (reference sequence). This specimen comes from a study of glioma-infiltrating T cells. Study context: Target coverage was about 4.5- to 11-fold for 850,000 to 1,000,000 blood T cells.

Amplification of TCR alpha and beta CDR3 regions from RNA used iRepertoire nested multiplex PCR. For one-step reverse transcription and amplification, about 85-400 ng of tissue mRNA or PBMC total RNA was used. TCRdb re-analysed the multiplex PCR reads in MiXCR, keeping a single row per CDR3 protein. The sample yields more than 350,000 distinct CDR3 sequences, around 38% seen once. Overall study results and limits: Tissue and blood shared very few CDR3 sequences.

Input material: glioma tissue, nonneoplastic brain tissue, or PBMCs (not recorded which). V is TRBV19 and J is TRBJ1-5, with D uncertain. This clonotype originated in a human donor with low-grade glioma or glioblastoma, undergoing nonglioma brain surgery, or in good health (not recorded which). The CDR3 protein is CASRASSNQPQHF. The CDR3 region has the DNA TGTGCCAGTAGGGCTTCCAGCAATCAGCCCCAGCATTTT.